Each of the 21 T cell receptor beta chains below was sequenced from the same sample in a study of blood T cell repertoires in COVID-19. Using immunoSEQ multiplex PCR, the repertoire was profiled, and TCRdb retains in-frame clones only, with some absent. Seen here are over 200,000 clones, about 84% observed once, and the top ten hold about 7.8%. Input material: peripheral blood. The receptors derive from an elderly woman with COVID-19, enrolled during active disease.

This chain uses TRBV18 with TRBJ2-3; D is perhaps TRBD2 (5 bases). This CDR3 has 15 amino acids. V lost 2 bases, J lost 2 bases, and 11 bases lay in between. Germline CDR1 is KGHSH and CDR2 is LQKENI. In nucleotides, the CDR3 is TGTGCCAGCTCACCAGGACTTGGCCCCACAGATACGCAGTATTTT. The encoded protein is CASSPGLGPTDTQYF.

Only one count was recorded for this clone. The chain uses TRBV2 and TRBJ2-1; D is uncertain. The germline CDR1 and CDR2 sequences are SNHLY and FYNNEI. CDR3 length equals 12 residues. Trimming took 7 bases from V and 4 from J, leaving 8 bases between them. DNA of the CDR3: TGTGCCAGCAACAAGGAGTACAATGAGCAGTTCTTC. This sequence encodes CASNKEYNEQFF.

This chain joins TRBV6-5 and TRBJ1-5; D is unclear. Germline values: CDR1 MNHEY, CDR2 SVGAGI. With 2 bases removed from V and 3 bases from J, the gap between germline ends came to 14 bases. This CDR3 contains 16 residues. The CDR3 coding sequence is TGTGCCAGCAGTTACCAGAGGGCGCTGTCCAATCAGCCCCAGCATTTT. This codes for CASSYQRALSNQPQHF.

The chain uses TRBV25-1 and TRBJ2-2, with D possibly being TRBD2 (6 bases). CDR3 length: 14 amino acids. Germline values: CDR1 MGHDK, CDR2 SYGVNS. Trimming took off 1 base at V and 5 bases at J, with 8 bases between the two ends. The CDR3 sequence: CASSELGRTGELFF. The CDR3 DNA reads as TGTGCCAGCAGTGAATTGGGGAGGACCGGGGAGCTGTTTTTT.

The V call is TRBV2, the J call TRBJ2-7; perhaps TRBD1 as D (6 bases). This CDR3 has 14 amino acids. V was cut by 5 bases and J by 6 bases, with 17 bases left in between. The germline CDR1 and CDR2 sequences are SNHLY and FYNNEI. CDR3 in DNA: TGTGCCAGCAGTCCAACCGCCACAGGGTCCGAGCAGTACTTC. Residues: CASSPTATGSEQYF.

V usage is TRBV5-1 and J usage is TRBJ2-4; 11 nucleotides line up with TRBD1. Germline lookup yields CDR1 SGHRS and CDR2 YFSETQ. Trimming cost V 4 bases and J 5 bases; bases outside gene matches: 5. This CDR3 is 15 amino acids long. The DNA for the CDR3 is TGCGCCAGCAGCCCCTCGGACAGGGGGCAAAACATTCAGTACTTC. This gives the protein CASSPSDRGQNIQYF. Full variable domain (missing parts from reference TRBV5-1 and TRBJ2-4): KAGVTQTPRYLIKTRGQQVTLSCSPISGHRSVSWYQQTPGQGLQFLFEYFSETQRNKGNFPGRFSGRQFSNSRSEMNVSTLELGDSALYLCASSPSDRGQNIQYFGAGTRLSVL.

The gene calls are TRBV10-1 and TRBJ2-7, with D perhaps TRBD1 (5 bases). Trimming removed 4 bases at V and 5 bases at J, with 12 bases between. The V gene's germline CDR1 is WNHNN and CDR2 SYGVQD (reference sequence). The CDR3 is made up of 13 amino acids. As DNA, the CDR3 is TGCGCCAGCAGTGGACAGTTTGTTAACGAGCAGTACTTC. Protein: CASSGQFVNEQYF.

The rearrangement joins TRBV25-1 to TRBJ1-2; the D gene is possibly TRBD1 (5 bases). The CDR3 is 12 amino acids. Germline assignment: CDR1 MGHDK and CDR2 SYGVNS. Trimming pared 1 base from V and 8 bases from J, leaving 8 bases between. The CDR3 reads CASSESREGYTF. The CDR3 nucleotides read TGTGCCAGCAGTGAATCCAGGGAAGGCTACACCTTC.

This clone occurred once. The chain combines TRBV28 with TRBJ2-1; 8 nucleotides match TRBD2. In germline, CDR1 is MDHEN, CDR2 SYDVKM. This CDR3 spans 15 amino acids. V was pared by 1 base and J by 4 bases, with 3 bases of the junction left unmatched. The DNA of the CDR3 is TGTGCCAGCAGTTTATTTAGCGGGGTGTACAATGAGCAGTTCTTC. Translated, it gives CASSLFSGVYNEQFF.

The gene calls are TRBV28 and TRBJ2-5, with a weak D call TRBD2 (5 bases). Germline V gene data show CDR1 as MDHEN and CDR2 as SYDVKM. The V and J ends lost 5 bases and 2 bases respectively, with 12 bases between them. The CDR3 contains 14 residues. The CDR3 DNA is TGTGCCAGCAGTCCTCGGACTCATCAAGAGACCCAGTACTTC. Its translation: CASSPRTHQETQYF.

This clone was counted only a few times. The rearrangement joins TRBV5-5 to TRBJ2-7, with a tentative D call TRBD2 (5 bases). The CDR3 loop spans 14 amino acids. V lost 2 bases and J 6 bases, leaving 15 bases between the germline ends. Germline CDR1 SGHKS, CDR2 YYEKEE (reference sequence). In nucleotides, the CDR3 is TGTGCCAGCAGCTTCGCCCAGAGAGCGGTCGAGCAGTACTTC. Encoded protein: CASSFAQRAVEQYF.

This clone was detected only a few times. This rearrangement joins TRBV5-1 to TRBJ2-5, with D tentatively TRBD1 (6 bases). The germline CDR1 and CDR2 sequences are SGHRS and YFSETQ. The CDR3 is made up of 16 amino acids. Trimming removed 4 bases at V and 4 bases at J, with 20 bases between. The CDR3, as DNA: TGCGCCAGCAGCCCCTCGACAGGATGGCCCAGAGAGACCCAGTACTTC. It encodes CASSPSTGWPRETQYF.

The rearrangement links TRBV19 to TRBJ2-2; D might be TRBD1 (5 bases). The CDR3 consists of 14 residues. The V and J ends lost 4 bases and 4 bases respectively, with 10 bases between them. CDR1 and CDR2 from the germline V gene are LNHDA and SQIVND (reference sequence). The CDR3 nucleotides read TGTGCCAGTAGTAACCAGGGCAGCACCGGGGAGCTGTTTTTT. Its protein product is CASSNQGSTGELFF.

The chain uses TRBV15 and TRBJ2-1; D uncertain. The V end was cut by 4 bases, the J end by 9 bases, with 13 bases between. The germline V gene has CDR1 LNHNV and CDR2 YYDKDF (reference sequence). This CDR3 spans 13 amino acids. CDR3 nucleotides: TGTGCCACCAGCATCCTACGGGTGGGTGAGCAGTTCTTC. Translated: CATSILRVGEQFF.

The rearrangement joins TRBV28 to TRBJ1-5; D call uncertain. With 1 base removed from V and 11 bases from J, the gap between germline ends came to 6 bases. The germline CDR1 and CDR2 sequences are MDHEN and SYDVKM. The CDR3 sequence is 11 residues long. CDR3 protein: CASSLSQAQHF. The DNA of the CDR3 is TGTGCCAGCAGTTTATCCCAGGCCCAGCATTTT.

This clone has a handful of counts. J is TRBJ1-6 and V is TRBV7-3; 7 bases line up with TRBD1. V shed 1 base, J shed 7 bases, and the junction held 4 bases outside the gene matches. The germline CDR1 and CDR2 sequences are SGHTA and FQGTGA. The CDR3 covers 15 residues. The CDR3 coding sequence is TGTGCCAGCAGCTTAATGGGGACAGAAAATTCACCCCTCCACTTT. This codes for CASSLMGTENSPLHF.

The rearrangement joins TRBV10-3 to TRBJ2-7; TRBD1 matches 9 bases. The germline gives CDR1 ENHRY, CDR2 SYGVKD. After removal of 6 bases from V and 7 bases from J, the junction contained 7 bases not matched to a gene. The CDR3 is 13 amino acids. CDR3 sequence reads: CAIRRDRVAEQYF. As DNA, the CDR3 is TGTGCCATCAGGAGGGACAGGGTGGCTGAGCAGTACTTC.

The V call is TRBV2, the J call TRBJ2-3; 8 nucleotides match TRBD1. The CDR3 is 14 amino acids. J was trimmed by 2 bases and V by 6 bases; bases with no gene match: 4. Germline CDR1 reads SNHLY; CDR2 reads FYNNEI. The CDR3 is CASRFQGATDTQYF. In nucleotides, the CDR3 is TGTGCCAGCAGATTCCAGGGGGCCACAGATACGCAGTATTTT. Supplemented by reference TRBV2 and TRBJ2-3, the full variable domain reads EPEVTQTPSHQVTQMGQEVILRCVPISNHLYFYWYRQILGQKVEFLVSFYNNEISEKSEIFDDQFSVERPDGSNFTLKIRSTKLEDSAMYFCASRFQGATDTQYFGPGTRLTVL.

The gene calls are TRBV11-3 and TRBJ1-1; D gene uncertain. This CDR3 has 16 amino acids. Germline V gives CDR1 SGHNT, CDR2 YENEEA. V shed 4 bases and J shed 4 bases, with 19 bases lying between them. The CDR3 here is CASSSGLLRDGTEAFF. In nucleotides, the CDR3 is TGTGCCAGCAGCTCCGGACTTCTCCGAGACGGCACTGAAGCTTTCTTT.

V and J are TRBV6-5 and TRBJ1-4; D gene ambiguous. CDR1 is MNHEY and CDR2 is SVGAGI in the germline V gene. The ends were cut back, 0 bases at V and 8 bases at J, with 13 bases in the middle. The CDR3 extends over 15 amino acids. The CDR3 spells CASSYSLERREKLFF. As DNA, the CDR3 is TGTGCCAGCAGTTACTCGCTAGAGAGGAGGGAAAAACTGTTTTTT.

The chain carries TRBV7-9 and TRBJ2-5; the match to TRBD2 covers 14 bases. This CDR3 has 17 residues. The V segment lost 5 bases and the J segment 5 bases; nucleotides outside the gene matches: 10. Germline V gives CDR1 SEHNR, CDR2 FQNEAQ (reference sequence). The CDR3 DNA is TGTGCCAGCAGCCCTCTGACTAGCGGGGGGGGTCGGGAGACCCAGTACTTC. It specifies CASSPLTSGGGRETQYF.